The rows below give T cell receptor beta chains drawn from one sample of a study of blood T cell repertoires in COVID-19. Profiling relied on immunoSEQ multiplex PCR, and the TCRdb table lists in-frame clones only, not all of them. The repertoire includes 300,000 to 350,000 clones, about 88% of them detected once, and around 6.6% sits in the top ten. Sample: peripheral blood. The receptors come from a woman aged 65 to 85 with COVID-19, enrolled during active disease. The CDR3 runs from the conserved cysteine through the conserved F or W. D genes are given only for firm matches. The listing skips clone size in some rows; elsewhere it reads once, few, many or a size class.

D | J | size | V | DNA | CDR3
TRBD2 | TRBJ2-3 | . | TRBV4-1 | TGCGCAGTCGGACTAGCGAACACAGATACGCAGTATTTT | CAVGLANTDTQYF
. | TRBJ1-6 | . | TRBV27 | TGTGCCACTCCGAGGGTCAATTCACCCCTCCACTTT | CATPRVNSPLHF
. | TRBJ1-6 | once | TRBV28 | TGTGCCAGTAGGGGGAACAATTCACCCCTCCACTTT | CASRGNNSPLHF
TRBD1 | TRBJ1-2 | . | TRBV27 | TGTGCCAGCAGCCAAACCCTGGGACAGGGAGATGGCTACACCTTC | CASSQTLGQGDGYTF
TRBD2 | TRBJ2-1 | . | TRBV6-5 | TGTGCCAGCAGTTACCGCGGGGGAACCTACAATGAGCAGTTCTTC | CASSYRGGTYNEQFF
TRBD2 | TRBJ2-5 | . | TRBV24-1 | TGTGCCACCAGTTCGGCGGGGGTCAGGGAGACCCAGTACTTC | CATSSAGVRETQYF
TRBD1 | TRBJ2-5 | few | TRBV18 | TGTGCCAGCTCACCACCGAGCTCGAGGGGGCTGCTACAAGAGACCCAGTACTTC | CASSPPSSRGLLQETQYF
TRBD1 | TRBJ1-1 | . | TRBV5-6 | TGTGCCAGCTCCGAACAGGGGGGTAACGCTGAAGCTTTCTTT | CASSEQGGNAEAFF
TRBD1 | TRBJ1-2 | . | TRBV19 | TGTGCCAGTAGTATGGACAGGGCGGGTGGCTACACCTTC | CASSMDRAGGYTF
. | TRBJ1-1 | . | TRBV11-3 | TGTGCCAGCAGCCCCGACAGGTTCCAGGGAGCTTTCTTT | CASSPDRFQGAFF